This T cell receptor beta chain was obtained from a study of shared clonotypes between healthy human individuals. Points from the study as a whole: Non-shared clonotypes were found to have lower generation probabilities than the clonotypes that were shared by all four of the sorted-subset donors. For naive CD4 cells, roughly 4.6% of clonotypes were shared across a few donors.

TCRdb keeps only in-frame clones here, not all; method: immunoSEQ multiplex PCR. Among fewer than 130,000 clones listed, 67% were seen once. A word on this clone: Its antigen is unknown.

CDR1 and CDR2 (germline): LNHDA, SQIVND (reference sequence). This CDR3 has 16 amino acids. Trimming cost V 8 bases and J 1 base, with 20 bases left between them. This chain uses TRBV19 with TRBJ1-2, with a possible D match to TRBD1 (6 bases). The source of this sequence is a woman in her twenties or thirties in good health. The specimen sequenced was memory CD8+ T cells sorted from blood. As for subset: CD45RO+ cells pooled with CCR7-negative TemRA cells. The CDR3 reads CASFPPGKGGNYGYTF. The DNA of the CDR3 is TGTGCCAGTTTCCCCCCGGGAAAGGGGGGTAACTATGGCTACACCTTC.